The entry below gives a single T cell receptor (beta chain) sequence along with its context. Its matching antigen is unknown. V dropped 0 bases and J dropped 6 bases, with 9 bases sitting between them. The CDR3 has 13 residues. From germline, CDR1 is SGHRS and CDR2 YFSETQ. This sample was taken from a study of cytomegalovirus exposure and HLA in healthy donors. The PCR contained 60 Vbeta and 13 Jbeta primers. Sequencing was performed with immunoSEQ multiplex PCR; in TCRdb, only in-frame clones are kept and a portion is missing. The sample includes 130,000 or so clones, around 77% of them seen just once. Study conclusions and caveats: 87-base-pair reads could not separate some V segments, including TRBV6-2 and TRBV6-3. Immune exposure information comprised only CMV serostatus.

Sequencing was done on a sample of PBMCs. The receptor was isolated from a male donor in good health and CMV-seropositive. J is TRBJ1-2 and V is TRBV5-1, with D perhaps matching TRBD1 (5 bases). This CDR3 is CASSLGRADGYTF. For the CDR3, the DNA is TGCGCCAGCAGCTTGGGCAGGGCGGATGGCTACACCTTC.